This T cell receptor (beta chain) derives from a study of Ad26.COV2.S vaccination and SARS-CoV-2 variants. V was clipped by 2 bases and J by 6 bases, with 5 bases between them. The CDR3 runs 11 residues. CDR1 MGHRA and CDR2 YSYEKL come from the germline V gene. Profiled with immunoSEQ multiplex PCR; TCRdb holds only in-frame clones, not every one. The table lists about 350,000 clones, about 90% of them singletons. Sample: peripheral blood, taken after recovery from COVID-19. The receptor comes from a human donor who had recovered from COVID-19. The chain uses TRBV4-1 and TRBJ2-7; no definite D call. CDR3 nucleotides: TGCGCCAGCAGCCAATCCGGCGAGCAGTACTTC. It translates to CASSQSGEQYF.